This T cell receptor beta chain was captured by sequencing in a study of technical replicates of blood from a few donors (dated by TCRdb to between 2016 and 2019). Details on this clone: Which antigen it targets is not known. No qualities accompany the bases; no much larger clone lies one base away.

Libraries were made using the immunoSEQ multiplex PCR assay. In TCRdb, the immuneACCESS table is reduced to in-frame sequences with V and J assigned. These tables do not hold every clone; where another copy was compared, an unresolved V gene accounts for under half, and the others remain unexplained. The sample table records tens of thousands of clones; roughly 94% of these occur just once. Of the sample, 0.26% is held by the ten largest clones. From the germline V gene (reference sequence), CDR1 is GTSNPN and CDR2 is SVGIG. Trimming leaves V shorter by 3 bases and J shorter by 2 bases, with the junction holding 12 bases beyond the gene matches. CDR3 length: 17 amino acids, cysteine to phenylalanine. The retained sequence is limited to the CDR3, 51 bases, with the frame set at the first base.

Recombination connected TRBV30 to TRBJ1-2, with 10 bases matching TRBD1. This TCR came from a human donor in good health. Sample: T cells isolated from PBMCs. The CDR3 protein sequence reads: CAWRELRDRGRNYGYTF. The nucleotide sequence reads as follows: TGTGCCTGGAGAGAACTCCGGGACAGGGGTCGGAACTATGGCTACACCTTC.